This is a list of T cell receptor beta chains from one sample in a study of lung T cells in sarcoidosis with Löfgren's syndrome. TCRdb analysed the reads with MiXCR anew, one entry per CDR3 protein. The sample holds 60,000 or so distinct CDR3 sequences; roughly 20% are singletons and the top ten take about 2%. Sequenced sample: CD4+ T cells from PBMCs. The receptor source for this set is a human donor with sarcoidosis (Löfgren's syndrome or another form), or a control subject (not recorded which). The CDR3 runs from the conserved cysteine through the conserved F or W. Each record gives: clone size, D gene, J gene, V gene, CDR3 protein, CDR3 DNA. A D gene is named only where the DNA matches it firmly. The listing skips clone size in some rows; elsewhere it reads once, few, many or a size class.

NA NA TRBJ1-1 TRBV11-2 CASSTSPGMVGPGNTEAFF TGTGCCAGCAGCACTAGCCCCGGAATGGTAGGGCCTGGGAACACTGAAGCTTTCTTT
NA NA TRBJ1-5 TRBV6-5 CASSSVNQPQHF TGTGCCAGCAGTTCCGTTAATCAGCCCCAGCATTTT
few TRBD2 TRBJ2-1 TRBV18 CASSISGLSSYNEQFF TGTGCCAGCTCTATTAGCGGGCTTAGCTCCTACAATGAGCAGTTCTTC
many TRBD2 TRBJ2-1 TRBV4-1 CASSQTLAGGVSYNEQFF TGCGCCAGCAGCCAGACACTAGCGGGAGGGGTCTCCTACAATGAGCAGTTCTTC
many NA TRBJ2-5 TRBV28 CASSLWRQETQYF TGTGCCAGCAGTTTATGGCGGCAAGAGACCCAGTACTTC
NA TRBD2 TRBJ2-1 TRBV12-3/TRBV12-4 CASSLSTLAGGDEQFF TGTGCCAGCAGTTTATCTACCCTAGCGGGGGGCGATGAGCAGTTCTTC
many TRBD1 TRBJ2-1 TRBV6-1 CATHRGQGGDEQFF TGTGCCACCCACAGGGGACAGGGCGGCGATGAGCAGTTCTTC
many TRBD1 TRBJ1-5 TRBV20-1 CSAVQGNQPQHF TGCAGTGCTGTACAGGGGAATCAGCCCCAGCATTTT
NA NA TRBJ1-1 TRBV28 CASSASGTQKRGASF TGTGCCAGCAGTGCCTCCGGGACACAAAAAAGGGGAGCTTCCTTT
few NA TRBJ1-5 TRBV5-1 CASSLAGTGLSNQPQHF TGCGCCAGCAGCTTGGCAGGGACGGGACTTAGCAATCAGCCCCAGCATTTT
NA TRBD2 TRBJ2-7 TRBV10-3 CAISGSGLAGGPGEQYF TGTGCCATCAGTGGGTCAGGACTAGCGGGAGGGCCGGGAGAGCAGTACTTC
many NA TRBJ2-1 TRBV6-1 CASSLLDEQFF TGTGCCAGCAGTTTATTGGATGAGCAGTTCTTC
NA NA TRBJ2-3 TRBV29-1 CSVGPGSADTQYF TGCAGCGTTGGCCCGGGGAGCGCAGATACGCAGTATTTT
NA TRBD1 TRBJ2-2 TRBV5-5 CASSYGTGGFGELFF TGTGCCAGCAGTTATGGGACAGGGGGGTTCGGGGAGCTGTTTTTT
few TRBD2 TRBJ2-7 TRBV5-6 CASSREGSVAYEQYF TGTGCCAGCAGCCGGGAGGGAAGTGTTGCCTACGAGCAGTACTTC
few NA TRBJ1-2 TRBV20-1 CSAREANYGYTF TGCAGTGCTAGAGAAGCTAACTATGGCTACACCTTC